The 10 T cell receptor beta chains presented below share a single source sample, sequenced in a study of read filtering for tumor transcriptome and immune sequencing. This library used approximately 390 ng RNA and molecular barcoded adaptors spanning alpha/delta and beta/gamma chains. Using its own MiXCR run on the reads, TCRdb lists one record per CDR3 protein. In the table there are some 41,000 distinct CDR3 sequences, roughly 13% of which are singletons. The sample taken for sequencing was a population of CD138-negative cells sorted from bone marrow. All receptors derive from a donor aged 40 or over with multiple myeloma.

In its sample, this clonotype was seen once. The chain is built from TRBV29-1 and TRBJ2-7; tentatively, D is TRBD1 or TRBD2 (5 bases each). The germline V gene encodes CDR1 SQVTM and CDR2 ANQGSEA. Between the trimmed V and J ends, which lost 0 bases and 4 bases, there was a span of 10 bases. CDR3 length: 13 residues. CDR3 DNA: TGCAGCGTTGAAGAGGAGGACAAGTACGAGCAGTACTTC. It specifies CSVEEEDKYEQYF.

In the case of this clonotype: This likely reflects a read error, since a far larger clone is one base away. CDR3 coding DNA: TGTGCCGGCAGTTACATGGGACTGAACACCGGGGAGCTGTTTTTT. It is translated as CAGSYMGLNTGELFF. The gene calls are TRBV6-5 and TRBJ2-2; perhaps TRBD2 as D (6 bases). CDR1 and CDR2 (germline): MNHEY, SVGAGI. The CDR3 extends over 15 amino acids.

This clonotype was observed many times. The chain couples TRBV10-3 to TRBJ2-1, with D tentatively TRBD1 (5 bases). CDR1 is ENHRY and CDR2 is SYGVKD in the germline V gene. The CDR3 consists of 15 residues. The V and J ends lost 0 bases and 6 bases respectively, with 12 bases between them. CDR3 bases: TGTGCCATCAGTGAGTCTACCAGGGCGGCCAATGAGCAGTTCTTC. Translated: CAISESTRAANEQFF.

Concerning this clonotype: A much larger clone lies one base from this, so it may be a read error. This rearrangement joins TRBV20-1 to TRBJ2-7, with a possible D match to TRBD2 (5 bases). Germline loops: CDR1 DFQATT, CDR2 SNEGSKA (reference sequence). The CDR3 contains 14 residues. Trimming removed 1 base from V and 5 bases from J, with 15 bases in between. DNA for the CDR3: TGCAGTGCTAGAGCAGCGGAGCAAGTCCACGAGCAGTACTTC. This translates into CSARAAEQVHEQYF.

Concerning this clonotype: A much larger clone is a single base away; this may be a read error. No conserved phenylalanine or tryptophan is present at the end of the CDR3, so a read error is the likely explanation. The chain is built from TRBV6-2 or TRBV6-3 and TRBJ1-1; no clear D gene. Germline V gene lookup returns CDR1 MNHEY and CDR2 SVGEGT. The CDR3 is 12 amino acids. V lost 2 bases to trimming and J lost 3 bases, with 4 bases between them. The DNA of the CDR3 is TGTGCCAGCAGTTACAGAGACACTGAAGCTTTCCTT. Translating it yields CASSYRDTEAFL.

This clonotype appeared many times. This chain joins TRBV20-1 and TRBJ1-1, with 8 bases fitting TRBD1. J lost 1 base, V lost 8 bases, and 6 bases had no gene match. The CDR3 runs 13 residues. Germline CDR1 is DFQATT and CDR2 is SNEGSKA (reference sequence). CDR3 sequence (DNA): TGCAGTTCCTCGGGACAGGCGAACACTGAAGCTTTCTTT. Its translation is CSSSGQANTEAFF.

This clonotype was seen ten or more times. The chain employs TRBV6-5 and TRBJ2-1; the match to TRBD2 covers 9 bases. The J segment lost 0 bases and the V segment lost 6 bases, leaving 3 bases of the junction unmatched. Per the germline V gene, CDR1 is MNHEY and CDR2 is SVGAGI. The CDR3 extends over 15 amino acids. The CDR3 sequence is CASSRSGSSYNEQFF. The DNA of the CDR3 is TGTGCCAGCAGCCGTAGCGGGAGCTCCTACAATGAGCAGTTCTTC.

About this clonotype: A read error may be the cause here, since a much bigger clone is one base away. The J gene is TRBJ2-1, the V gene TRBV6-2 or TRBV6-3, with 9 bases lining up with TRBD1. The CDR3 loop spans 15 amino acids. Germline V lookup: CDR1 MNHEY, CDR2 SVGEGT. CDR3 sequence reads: CASRRQGDSYSEQFF. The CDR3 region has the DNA TGTGCCAGCAGAAGACAGGGGGACTCCTACAGTGAGCAGTTCTTC.

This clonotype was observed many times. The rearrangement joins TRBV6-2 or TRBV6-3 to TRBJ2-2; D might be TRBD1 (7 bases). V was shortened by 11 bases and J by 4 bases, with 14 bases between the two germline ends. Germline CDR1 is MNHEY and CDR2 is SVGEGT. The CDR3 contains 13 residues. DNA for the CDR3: TGTGCCGCAGGGGGGCCCCCCACCGGGGAGCTGTTTTTT. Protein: CAAGGPPTGELFF.

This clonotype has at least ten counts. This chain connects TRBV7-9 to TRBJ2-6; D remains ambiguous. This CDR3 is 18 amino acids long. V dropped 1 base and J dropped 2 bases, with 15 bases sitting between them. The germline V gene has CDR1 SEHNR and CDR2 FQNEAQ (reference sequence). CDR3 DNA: TGTGCCAGCAGCTTAGTAAGGCCCCCGTCAGCTGGGGCCAACGTCCTGACTTTC. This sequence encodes CASSLVRPPSAGANVLTF.